Below are 21 T cell receptor beta chains sequenced from a single sample in a study of T cell changes during pregnancy in multiple sclerosis. Assay: immunoSEQ multiplex PCR; the TCRdb copy retains only in-frame clones and omits some. This sample has tens of thousands of clones, with 93% found just once. The sample consisted of peripheral blood, taken after pregnancy. These receptors came from a female donor with multiple sclerosis, enrolled in a pregnancy study.

V usage is TRBV7-8 and J usage is TRBJ1-1; 9 nucleotides agree with TRBD1. This CDR3 has 14 residues. V lost 3 bases and J lost 4; bases outside the gene matches: 3. The germline CDR1 and CDR2 sequences are SGHVS and FQNEAQ. Here the CDR3 reads CASSFDRGGTEAFF. The CDR3 DNA reads as TGTGCCAGCAGCTTTGACAGGGGGGGCACTGAAGCTTTCTTT.

This sequence joins TRBV19 and TRBJ1-2; D is unresolved. Deletions cut 4 bases from V and 0 bases from J, with 3 bases between. Per germline, CDR1 LNHDA and CDR2 SQIVND (reference sequence). This CDR3 region has 12 residues. The CDR3 DNA reads as TGTGCCAGTAGTAATACTAACTATGGCTACACCTTC. This translates into CASSNTNYGYTF.

This chain joins TRBV29-1 and TRBJ1-2; no firm D call. Trimming took 6 bases from V and 2 from J, leaving 10 bases between them. The CDR3 is made up of 12 amino acids. Germline CDR1 reads SQVTM; CDR2 reads ANQGSEA. DNA of the CDR3: TGCAGCGTGATACATCTGAACTATGGCTACACCTTC. Its protein product is CSVIHLNYGYTF. The complete variable domain, with remaining parts taken from reference TRBV29-1 and TRBJ1-2, reads SAVISQKPSRDICQRGTSLTIQCQVDSQVTMMFWYRQQPGQSLTLIATANQGSEATYESGFVIDKFPISRPNLTFSTLTVSNMSPEDSSIYLCSVIHLNYGYTFGSGTRLTVV.

The gene calls are TRBV28 and TRBJ1-1, with no clear D. This CDR3 comprises 12 residues. Trimming removed 7 bases from V and 5 bases from J, with 11 bases in between. Germline V lookup: CDR1 MDHEN, CDR2 SYDVKM. CDR3 in amino acids: CASKSGRTEAFF. CDR3 bases: TGTGCCAGCAAGTCGGGGAGAACTGAAGCTTTCTTT.

V and J are TRBV7-3 and TRBJ2-2, with 7 bases lining up with TRBD1. CDR3 length: 15 residues. Germline trimming cut 5 bases from V and 6 bases from J; bases unmatched to any gene: 9. From germline, CDR1 is SGHTA and CDR2 FQGTGA. CDR3 bases: TGTGCCAGCAGCCCCACAGGGGTGGTCGCCGGGGAGCTGTTTTTT. It translates to CASSPTGVVAGELFF.

The table lists this clone with a count of one. The gene calls are TRBV6-1 and TRBJ2-5, with 11 bases identical to TRBD2. In germline, CDR1 is MNHNS, CDR2 SASEGT. V lost 6 bases, J lost 9 bases, and 9 bases stayed unmatched. This CDR3 region has 14 residues. The CDR3 DNA reads TGTGCCAGCAGATTAGCGGGAGGGACTCCGGCCCAGTACTTC. Protein: CASRLAGGTPAQYF.

This clone was detected only once. The chain is built from TRBV10-3 and TRBJ2-1; TRBD1 is a possible D gene (6 bases). The CDR3 has 13 amino acids. Trimming stripped 5 bases from V and 9 bases from J, with 14 bases between. Germline assignment: CDR1 ENHRY and CDR2 SYGVKD. The CDR3 region is CAISPSQGGEQFF. The CDR3 bases are TGTGCCATCAGTCCCTCACAGGGTGGTGAGCAGTTCTTC.

This clone came up a few times. This chain connects TRBV5-4 to TRBJ2-7; maybe TRBD1 (6 bases). V was clipped by 4 bases and J by 5 bases, with 13 bases between them. Germline V gene data show CDR1 as SGHNT and CDR2 as YYREEE (reference sequence). The CDR3 is made up of 13 amino acids. The CDR3 protein is CASSTGPWNEQYF. CDR3 sequence (DNA): TGTGCCAGCAGCACAGGGCCCTGGAACGAGCAGTACTTC.

This chain connects TRBV11-3 to TRBJ2-5, with 8 bases fitting TRBD2. The junction had 11 bases not matched to a gene; V was cut back by 4 bases and J by 7 bases. This CDR3 has 15 amino acids. Per germline, CDR1 SGHNT and CDR2 YENEEA. Written as DNA, the CDR3 is TGTGCCAGCAGCTCCGGGGGGGCTTCAAGAGGGACCCAGTACTTC. Its protein is CASSSGGASRGTQYF.

V and J are TRBV2 and TRBJ1-1; weak D call: TRBD1 (6 bases). The CDR3 length is 13 residues. The germline gives CDR1 SNHLY, CDR2 FYNNEI. V lost 11 bases, J lost 3 bases, and 16 bases lay in between. The CDR3 reads CAVRGMEDTEAFF. The CDR3 nucleotides read TGTGCCGTCAGGGGTATGGAGGACACTGAAGCTTTCTTT. The variable domain in full, completed from reference TRBV2 and TRBJ1-1, reads EPEVTQTPSHQVTQMGQEVILRCVPISNHLYFYWYRQILGQKVEFLVSFYNNEISEKSEIFDDQFSVERPDGSNFTLKIRSTKLEDSAMYFCAVRGMEDTEAFFGQGTRLTVV.

The chain joins TRBV29-1 to TRBJ1-1; 7 positions match TRBD1. Germline CDR1 SQVTM, CDR2 ANQGSEA. V trimming: 2 bases; J trimming: 1 base; junction bases outside the gene matches: 4. The CDR3 extends over 14 amino acids. The CDR3 DNA follows: TGCAGCGTTGAAAAGGGGGCAGGGAACACTGAAGCTTTCTTT. Translation: CSVEKGAGNTEAFF.

J is TRBJ2-3 and V is TRBV11-2, with 12 bases identical to TRBD2. The CDR3 has 18 residues. Trimming took 5 bases from V and 0 from J; bases not matched to a gene: 9. Per germline, CDR1 SGHAT and CDR2 FQNNGV. The CDR3 sequence: CASSRRTSGTLSTDTQYF. The CDR3 nucleotides are TGTGCCAGCAGCCGACGGACTAGCGGGACCCTTAGCACAGATACGCAGTATTTT.

The rearrangement joins TRBV6-1 to TRBJ1-1; a possible D gene is TRBD1 (6 bases). The CDR3 consists of 14 residues. Trimming took 5 bases from V and 0 from J, leaving 10 bases between them. The germline V gene encodes CDR1 MNHNS and CDR2 SASEGT. This CDR3 is CASSYGQLNTEAFF. CDR3 DNA: TGTGCCAGCAGTTATGGACAGTTGAACACTGAAGCTTTCTTT.

The chain carries TRBV25-1 and TRBJ2-1; 7 bases map to TRBD2. Germline V gives CDR1 MGHDK, CDR2 SYGVNS. This CDR3 is 18 amino acids long. After removal of 2 bases from V and 7 bases from J, the junction contained 17 bases not matched to a gene. The DNA of the CDR3 is TGTGCCAGCAGTGAACGGGGAGGGCCCCGCGGGAGTGCTAATGAGCAGTTCTTC. Its protein product is CASSERGGPRGSANEQFF.

V gene TRBV6-1 combines with J gene TRBJ1-2, with D possibly being TRBD1 (6 bases). Looked up from germline, CDR1 is MNHNS and CDR2 is SASEGT. There are 13 residues in the CDR3. Deletions cut 3 bases from V and 8 bases from J, with 13 bases between. CDR3 amino acids: CASSDSGTRGYTF. CDR3 nucleotide sequence: TGTGCCAGCAGTGATTCCGGGACAAGGGGCTACACCTTC.

The genes are TRBV5-1 and TRBJ2-3; 7 nucleotides align to TRBD2. CDR3 length: 14 amino acids. Germline CDR1 is SGHRS and CDR2 is YFSETQ. The V gene end was trimmed by 4 bases and the J gene end by 2 bases; junction bases not matched to a gene: 4. DNA for the CDR3: TGCGCCAGCAGCGCGAGCGGGAACACAGATACGCAGTATTTT. It yields the protein CASSASGNTDTQYF.

This chain links TRBV11-3 with TRBJ1-2; D not resolved. The CDR3 length is 12 residues. Looked up from germline, CDR1 is SGHNT and CDR2 is YENEEA. V gave up 1 base and J gave up 8 bases, with 8 bases separating them. The CDR3 loop reads CASSLGFEGYTF. CDR3 nucleotide sequence: TGTGCCAGCAGCTTAGGTTTCGAGGGCTACACCTTC.

Concerning this clone itself: The junction and the germline gene differ at one end; a read error may be behind it. This chain connects TRBV4-2 to TRBJ2-7; 10 nucleotides align to TRBD2. The germline CDR1 and CDR2 sequences are LGHNA and YNFKEQ. The CDR3 is 15 residues long. In DNA form, the CDR3 reads TGTGTCAGCAGCTCCCTAGCGGGAGTAAGCTACGAGCAGTACTTC. Its translation: CVSSSLAGVSYEQYF.

The chain employs TRBV18 and TRBJ1-5; D possibly corresponds to TRBD1 (5 bases). The V end lost 6 bases, the J end lost 7 bases, and 16 bases lay between the germline ends. CDR3 length: 14 amino acids. The V gene's germline CDR1 is KGHSH and CDR2 LQKENI. CDR3 DNA: TGTGCCAGCTCTCTAGAGCAGGGTCAGCAGCCCCAGCATTTT. Translation gives CASSLEQGQQPQHF.

This clone was seen just once. The chain joins TRBV18 to TRBJ1-1; 7 nucleotides line up with TRBD1. Germline assignment: CDR1 KGHSH and CDR2 LQKENI. The CDR3 is 14 residues long. The V segment lost 4 bases and the J segment 3 bases; nucleotides outside the gene matches: 5. The CDR3 protein is CASSLRQGDTEAFF. In nucleotides, the CDR3 is TGTGCCAGCTCACTTCGACAGGGTGACACTGAAGCTTTCTTT. Using reference TRBV18 and TRBJ1-1 for the parts outside the CDR3, the full variable domain is NAGVMQNPRHLVRRRGQEARLRCSPMKGHSHVYWYRQLPEEGLKFMVYLQKENIIDESGMPKERFSAEFPKEGPSILRIQQVVRGDSAAYFCASSLRQGDTEAFFGQGTRLTVV.

This chain links TRBV28 with TRBJ2-7, with D possibly TRBD2 on 5 matching bases. Germline CDR1 MDHEN, CDR2 SYDVKM. Trimming took off 10 bases at V and 5 bases at J, with 15 bases between the two ends. This CDR3 region has 12 residues. CDR3 in amino acids: CATRVRVNEQYF. The CDR3 nucleotides read TGTGCCACTCGAGTGAGGGTGAACGAGCAGTACTTC. Together with reference TRBV28 and TRBJ2-7, the CDR3 gives the full variable domain: DVKVTQSSRYLVKRTGEKVFLECVQDMDHENMFWYRQDPGLGLRLIYFSYDVKMKEKGDIPEGYSVSREKKERFSLILESASTNQTSMYLCATRVRVNEQYFGPGTRLTVT.